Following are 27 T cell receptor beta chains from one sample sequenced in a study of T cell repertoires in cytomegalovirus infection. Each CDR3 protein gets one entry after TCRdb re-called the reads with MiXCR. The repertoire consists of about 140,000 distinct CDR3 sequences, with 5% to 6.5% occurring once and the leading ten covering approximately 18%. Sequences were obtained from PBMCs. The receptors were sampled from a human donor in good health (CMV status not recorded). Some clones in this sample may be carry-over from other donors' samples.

CDR3 sequence: CASSEYESQPQHF. The CDR3 coding sequence is TGTGCCAGCAGTGAATACGAGAGTCAGCCCCAGCATTTT. The chain employs TRBV2 and TRBJ1-5; D call uncertain. Germline values: CDR1 SNHLY, CDR2 FYNNEI. V dropped 2 bases and J dropped 6 bases, with 8 bases sitting between them. The CDR3 sequence is 13 residues long.

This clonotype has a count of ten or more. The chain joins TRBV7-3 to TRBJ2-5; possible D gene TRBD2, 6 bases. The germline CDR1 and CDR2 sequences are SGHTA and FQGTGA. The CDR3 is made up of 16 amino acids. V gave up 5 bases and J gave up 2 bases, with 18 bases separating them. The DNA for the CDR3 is TGTGCCAGCAGCCCCTCGGTGGGCGGGGTTCAAGAGACCCAGTACTTC. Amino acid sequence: CASSPSVGGVQETQYF.

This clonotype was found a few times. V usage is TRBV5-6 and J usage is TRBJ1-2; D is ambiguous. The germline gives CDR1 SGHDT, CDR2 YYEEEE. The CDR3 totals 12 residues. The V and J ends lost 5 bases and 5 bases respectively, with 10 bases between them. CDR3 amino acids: CASSLRLYGYTF. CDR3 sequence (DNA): TGTGCCAGCAGTTTACGCCTGTATGGCTACACCTTC.

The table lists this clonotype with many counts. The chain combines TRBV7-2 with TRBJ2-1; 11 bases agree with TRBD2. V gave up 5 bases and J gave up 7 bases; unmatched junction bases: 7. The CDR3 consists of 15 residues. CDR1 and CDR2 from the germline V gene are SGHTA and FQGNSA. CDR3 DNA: TGTGCCAGCAGCCCAACTAGACTAGCGGGGAATGAGCAGTTCTTC. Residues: CASSPTRLAGNEQFF.

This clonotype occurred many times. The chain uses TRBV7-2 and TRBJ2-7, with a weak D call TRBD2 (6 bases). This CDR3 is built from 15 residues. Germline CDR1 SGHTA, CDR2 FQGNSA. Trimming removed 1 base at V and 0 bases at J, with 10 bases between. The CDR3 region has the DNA TGTGCCAGCAGCTTAGGGGGGGACCTCTCCTACGAGCAGTACTTC. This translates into CASSLGGDLSYEQYF.

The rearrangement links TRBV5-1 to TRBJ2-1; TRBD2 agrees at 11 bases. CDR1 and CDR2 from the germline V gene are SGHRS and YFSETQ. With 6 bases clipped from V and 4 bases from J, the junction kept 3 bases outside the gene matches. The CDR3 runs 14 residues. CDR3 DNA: TGCGCCAGCAATAGCGGGGGGGCGTACAATGAGCAGTTCTTC. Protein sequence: CASNSGGAYNEQFF.

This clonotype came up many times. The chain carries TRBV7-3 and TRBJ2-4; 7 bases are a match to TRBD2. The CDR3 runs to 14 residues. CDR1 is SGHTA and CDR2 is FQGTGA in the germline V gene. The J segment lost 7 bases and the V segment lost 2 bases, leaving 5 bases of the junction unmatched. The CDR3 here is CASSLGYGGNIQYF. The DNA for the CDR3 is TGTGCCAGCAGCTTAGGGTACGGGGGGAACATTCAGTACTTC.

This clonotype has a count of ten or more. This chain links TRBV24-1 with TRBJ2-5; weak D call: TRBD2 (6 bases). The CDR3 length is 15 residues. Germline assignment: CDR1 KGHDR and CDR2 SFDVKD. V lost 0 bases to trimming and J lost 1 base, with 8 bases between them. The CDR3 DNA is TGTGCCACCAGTGATTTGCGGGACTTCCAAGAGACCCAGTACTTC. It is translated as CATSDLRDFQETQYF.

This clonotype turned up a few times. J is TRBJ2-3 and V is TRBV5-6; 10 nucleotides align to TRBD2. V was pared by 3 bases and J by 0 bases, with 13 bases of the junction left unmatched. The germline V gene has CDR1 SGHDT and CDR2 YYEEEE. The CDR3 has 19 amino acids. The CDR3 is CASSSIVAGGRLSTDTQYF. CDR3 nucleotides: TGTGCCAGCAGCTCAATTGTAGCGGGGGGCCGACTTAGCACAGATACGCAGTATTTT.

CDR3 sequence (DNA): TGTGCCAGCAGCCAAATTTGGATAGGGGGGATCCTCTACGAGCAGTACTTC. Translating it yields CASSQIWIGGILYEQYF. This chain links TRBV7-9 with TRBJ2-7; the D call may be TRBD1 or TRBD2 (6 bases each). Germline V gene lookup returns CDR1 SEHNR and CDR2 FQNEAQ (reference sequence). The CDR3 covers 17 residues. The V and J ends lost 5 bases and 3 bases respectively, with 23 bases between them.

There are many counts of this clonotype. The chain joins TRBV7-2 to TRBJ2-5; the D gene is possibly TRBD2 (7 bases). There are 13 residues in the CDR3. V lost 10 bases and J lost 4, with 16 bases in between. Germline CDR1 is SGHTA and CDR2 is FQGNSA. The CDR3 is CAINGGRGETQYF. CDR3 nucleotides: TGTGCCATCAACGGGGGGCGGGGAGAGACCCAGTACTTC.

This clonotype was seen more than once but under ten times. The CDR3 DNA is TGTGCCAGCAGCTTAAATTGGGGGGACATGAACACTGAAGCTTTCTTT. Amino acids: CASSLNWGDMNTEAFF. The genes are TRBV7-4 and TRBJ1-1; possible D gene TRBD1, 6 bases. With 2 bases removed from V and 0 bases from J, the gap between germline ends came to 13 bases. Germline loops: CDR1 SGHVT, CDR2 SQSDAQ. This CDR3 has 16 amino acids.

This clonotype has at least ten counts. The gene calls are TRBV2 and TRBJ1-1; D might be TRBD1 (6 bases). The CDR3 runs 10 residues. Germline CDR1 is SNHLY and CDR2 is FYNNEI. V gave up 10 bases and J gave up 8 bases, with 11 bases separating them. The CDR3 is CATSTGEAFF. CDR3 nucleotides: TGTGCCACCTCAACAGGGGAAGCTTTCTTT.

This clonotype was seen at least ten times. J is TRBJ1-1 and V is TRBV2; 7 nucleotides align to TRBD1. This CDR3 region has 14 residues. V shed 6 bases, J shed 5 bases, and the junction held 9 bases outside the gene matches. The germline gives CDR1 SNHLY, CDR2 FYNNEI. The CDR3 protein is CASSSQGGGTEAFF. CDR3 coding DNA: TGTGCCAGCAGCTCTCAGGGGGGTGGGACTGAAGCTTTCTTT.

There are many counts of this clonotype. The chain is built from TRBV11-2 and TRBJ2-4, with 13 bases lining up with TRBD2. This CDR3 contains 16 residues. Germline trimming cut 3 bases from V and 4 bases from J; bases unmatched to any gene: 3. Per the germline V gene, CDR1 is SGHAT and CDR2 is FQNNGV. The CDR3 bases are TGTGCCAGCAGCTTCGGACTAGCGGGGGAAAAAAACATTCAGTACTTC. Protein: CASSFGLAGEKNIQYF.

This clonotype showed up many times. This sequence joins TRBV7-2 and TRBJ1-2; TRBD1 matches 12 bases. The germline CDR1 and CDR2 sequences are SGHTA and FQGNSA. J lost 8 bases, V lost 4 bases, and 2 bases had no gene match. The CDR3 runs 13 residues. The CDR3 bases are TGTGCCAGCAGCTCGGGACAGGGGGCCGGCTACACCTTC. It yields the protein CASSSGQGAGYTF.

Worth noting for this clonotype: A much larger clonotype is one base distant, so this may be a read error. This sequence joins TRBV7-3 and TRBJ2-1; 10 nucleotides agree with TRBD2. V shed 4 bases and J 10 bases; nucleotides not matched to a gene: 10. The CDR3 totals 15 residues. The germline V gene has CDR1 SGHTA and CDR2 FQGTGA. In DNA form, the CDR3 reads TGTGCCAGCAGCTCCACTAGCGGGGTGACTCGGGAGCAGTTCTTC. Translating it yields CASSSTSGVTREQFF.

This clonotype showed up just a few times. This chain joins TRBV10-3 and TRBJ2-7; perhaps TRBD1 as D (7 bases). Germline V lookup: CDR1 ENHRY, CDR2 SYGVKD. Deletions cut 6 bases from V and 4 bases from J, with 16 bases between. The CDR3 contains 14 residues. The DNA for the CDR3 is TGTGCCATCAGGGCCGGGGACAGCGGGTACGAGCAGTACTTC. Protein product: CAIRAGDSGYEQYF.

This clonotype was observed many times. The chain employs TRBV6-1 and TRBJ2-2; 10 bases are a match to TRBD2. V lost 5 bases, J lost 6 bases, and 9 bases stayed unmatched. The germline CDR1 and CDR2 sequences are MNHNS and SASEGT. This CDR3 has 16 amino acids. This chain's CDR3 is CASSTPGLAGAGELFF. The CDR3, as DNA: TGTGCCAGCAGTACCCCCGGGCTAGCGGGGGCCGGGGAGCTGTTTTTT.

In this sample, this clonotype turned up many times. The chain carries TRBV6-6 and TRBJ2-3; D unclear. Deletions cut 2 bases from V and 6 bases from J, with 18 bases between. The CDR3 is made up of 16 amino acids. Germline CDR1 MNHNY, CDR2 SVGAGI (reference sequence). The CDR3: CASSYGPGRSSDTQYF. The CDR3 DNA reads TGTGCCAGCAGTTACGGACCAGGTCGATCATCGGATACGCAGTATTTT.

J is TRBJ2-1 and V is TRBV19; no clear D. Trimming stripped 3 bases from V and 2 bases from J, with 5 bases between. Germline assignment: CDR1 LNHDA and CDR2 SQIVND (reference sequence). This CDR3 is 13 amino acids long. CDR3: CASSMGTYNEQFF. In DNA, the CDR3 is TGTGCCAGTAGTATGGGCACCTACAATGAGCAGTTCTTC.

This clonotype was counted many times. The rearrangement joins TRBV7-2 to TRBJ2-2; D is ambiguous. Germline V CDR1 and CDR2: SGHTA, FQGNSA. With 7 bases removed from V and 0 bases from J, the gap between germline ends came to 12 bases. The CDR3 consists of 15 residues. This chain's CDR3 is CASKAGPANTGELFF. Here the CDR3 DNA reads TGTGCCAGCAAAGCCGGGCCCGCGAACACCGGGGAGCTGTTTTTT.

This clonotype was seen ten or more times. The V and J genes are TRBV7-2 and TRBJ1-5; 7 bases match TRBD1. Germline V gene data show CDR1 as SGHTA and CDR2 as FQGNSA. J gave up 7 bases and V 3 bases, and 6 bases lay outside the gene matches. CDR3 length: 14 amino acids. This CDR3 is CASSFPGQMQPQHF. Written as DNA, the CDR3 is TGTGCCAGCAGCTTTCCGGGACAGATGCAGCCCCAGCATTTT.

The CDR3 nucleotides read TGCGCCAGCAGCTTGGTAGGACAGGGATCTTACGAGCAGTACTTC. Its translation: CASSLVGQGSYEQYF. The V gene is TRBV5-1, the J gene TRBJ2-7, with 8 bases lining up with TRBD1. The CDR3 contains 15 residues. In germline, CDR1 is SGHRS, CDR2 YFSETQ. Trimming cost V 0 bases and J 4 bases; bases outside gene matches: 6.

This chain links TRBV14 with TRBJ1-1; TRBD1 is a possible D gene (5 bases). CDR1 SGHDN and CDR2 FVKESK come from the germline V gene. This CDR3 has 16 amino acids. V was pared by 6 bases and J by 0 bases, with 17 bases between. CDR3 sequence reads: CASSPRWGLMNTEAFF. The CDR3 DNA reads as TGTGCCAGCAGTCCCCGATGGGGCCTCATGAACACTGAAGCTTTCTTT.

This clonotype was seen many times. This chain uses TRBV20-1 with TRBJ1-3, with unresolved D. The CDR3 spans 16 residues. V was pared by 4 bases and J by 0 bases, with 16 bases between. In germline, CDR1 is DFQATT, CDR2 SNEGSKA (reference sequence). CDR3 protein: CSANYQTGYSGNTIYF. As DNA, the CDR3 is TGCAGTGCTAACTATCAAACTGGATACTCTGGAAACACCATATATTTT.

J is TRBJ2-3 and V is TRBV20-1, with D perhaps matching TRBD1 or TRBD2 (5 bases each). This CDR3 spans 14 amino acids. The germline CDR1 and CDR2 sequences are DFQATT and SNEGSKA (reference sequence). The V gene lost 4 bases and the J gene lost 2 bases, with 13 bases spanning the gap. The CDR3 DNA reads TGCAGTGCTACAAGGGACGGGTTCACAGATACGCAGTATTTT. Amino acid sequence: CSATRDGFTDTQYF.